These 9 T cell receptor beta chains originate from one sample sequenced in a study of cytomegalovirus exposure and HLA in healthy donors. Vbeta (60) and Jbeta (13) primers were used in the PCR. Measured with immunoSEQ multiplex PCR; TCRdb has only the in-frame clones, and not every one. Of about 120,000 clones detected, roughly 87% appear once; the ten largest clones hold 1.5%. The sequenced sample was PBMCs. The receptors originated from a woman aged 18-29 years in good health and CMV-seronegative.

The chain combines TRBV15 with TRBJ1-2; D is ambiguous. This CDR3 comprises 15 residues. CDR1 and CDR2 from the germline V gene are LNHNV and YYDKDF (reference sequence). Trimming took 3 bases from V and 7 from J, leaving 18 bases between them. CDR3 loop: CATSSLATGNSGYTF. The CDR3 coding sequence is TGTGCCACCAGCAGTTTAGCCACCGGGAACAGTGGCTACACCTTC.

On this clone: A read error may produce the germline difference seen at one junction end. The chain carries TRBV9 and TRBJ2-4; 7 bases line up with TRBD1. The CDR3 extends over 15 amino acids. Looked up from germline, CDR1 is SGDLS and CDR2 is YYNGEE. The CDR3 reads CASSPPGQAKNSQYF. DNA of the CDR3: TGTGCCAGCAGCCCCCCCGGACAGGCCAAAAACAGTCAGTACTTC.

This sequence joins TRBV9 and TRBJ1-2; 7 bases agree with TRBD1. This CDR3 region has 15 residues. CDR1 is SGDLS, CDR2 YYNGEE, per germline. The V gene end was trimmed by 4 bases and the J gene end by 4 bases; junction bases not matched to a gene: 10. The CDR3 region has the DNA TGTGCCAGCAGCCCATCGTTGGGACAGCCCTATGGCTACACCTTC. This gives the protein CASSPSLGQPYGYTF.

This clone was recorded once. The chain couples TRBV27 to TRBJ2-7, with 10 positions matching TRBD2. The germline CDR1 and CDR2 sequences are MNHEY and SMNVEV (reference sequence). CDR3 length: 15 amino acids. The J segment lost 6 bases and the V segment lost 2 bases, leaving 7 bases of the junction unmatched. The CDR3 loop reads CASSLAGTSVLEQYF. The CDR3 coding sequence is TGTGCCAGCAGTTTAGCCGGGACTAGCGTCCTCGAGCAGTACTTC.

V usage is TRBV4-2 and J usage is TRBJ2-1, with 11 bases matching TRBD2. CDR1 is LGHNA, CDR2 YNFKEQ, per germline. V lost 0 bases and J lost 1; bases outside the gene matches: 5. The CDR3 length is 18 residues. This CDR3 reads CASSQDPSSGRSYNEQFF. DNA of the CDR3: TGTGCCAGCAGCCAAGACCCTTCTAGCGGGAGGTCCTACAATGAGCAGTTCTTC.

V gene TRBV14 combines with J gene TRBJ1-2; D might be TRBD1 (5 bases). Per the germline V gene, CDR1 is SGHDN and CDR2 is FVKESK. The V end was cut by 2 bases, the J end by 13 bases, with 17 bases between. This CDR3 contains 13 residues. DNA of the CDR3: TGTGCCAGCAGCCAACTACCGGGACTCCATTTCACCTTC. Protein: CASSQLPGLHFTF.

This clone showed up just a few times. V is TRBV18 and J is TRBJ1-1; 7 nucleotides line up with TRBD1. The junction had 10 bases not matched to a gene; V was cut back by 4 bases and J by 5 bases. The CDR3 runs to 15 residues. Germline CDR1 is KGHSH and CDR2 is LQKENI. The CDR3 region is CASSQGAGWATEAFF. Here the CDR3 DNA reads TGTGCCAGCTCACAGGGGGCCGGGTGGGCAACTGAAGCTTTCTTT.

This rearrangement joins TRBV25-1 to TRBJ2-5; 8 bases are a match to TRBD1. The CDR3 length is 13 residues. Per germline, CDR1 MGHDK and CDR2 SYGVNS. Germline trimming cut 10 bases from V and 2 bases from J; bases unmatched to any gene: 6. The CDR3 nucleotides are TGTGCCACTACAGGGGGACTGCAAGAGACCCAGTACTTC. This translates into CATTGGLQETQYF. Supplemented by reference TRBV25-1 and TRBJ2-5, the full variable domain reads EADIYQTPRYLVIGTGKKITLECSQTMGHDKMYWYQQDPGMELHLIHYSYGVNSTEKGDLSSESTVSRIRTEHFPLTLESARPSHTSQYLCATTGGLQETQYFGPGTRLLVL.

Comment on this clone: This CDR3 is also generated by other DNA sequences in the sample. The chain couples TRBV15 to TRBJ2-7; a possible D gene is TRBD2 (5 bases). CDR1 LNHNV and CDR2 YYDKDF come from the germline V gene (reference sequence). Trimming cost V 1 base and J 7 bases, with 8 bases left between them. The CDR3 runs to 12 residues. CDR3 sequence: CATSRVGGEQYF. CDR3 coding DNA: TGTGCCACCAGCAGAGTGGGCGGGGAGCAGTACTTC.